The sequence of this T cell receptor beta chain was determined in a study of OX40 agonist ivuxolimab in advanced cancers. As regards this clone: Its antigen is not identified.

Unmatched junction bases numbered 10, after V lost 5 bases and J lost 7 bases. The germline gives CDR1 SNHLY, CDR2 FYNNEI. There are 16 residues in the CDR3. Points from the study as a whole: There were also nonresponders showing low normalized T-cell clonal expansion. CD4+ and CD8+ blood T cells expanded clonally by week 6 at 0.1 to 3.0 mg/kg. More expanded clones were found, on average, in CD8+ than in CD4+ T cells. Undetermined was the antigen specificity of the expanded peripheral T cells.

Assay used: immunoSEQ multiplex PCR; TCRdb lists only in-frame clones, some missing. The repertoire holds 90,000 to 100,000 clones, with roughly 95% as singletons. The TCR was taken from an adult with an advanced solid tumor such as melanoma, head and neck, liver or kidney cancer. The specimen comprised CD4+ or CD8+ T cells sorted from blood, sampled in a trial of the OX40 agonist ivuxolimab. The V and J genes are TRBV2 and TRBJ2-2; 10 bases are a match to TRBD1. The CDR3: CASSSGQGSMGGELFF. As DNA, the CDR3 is TGTGCCAGCAGTTCGGGACAGGGGTCCATGGGCGGGGAGCTGTTTTTT.